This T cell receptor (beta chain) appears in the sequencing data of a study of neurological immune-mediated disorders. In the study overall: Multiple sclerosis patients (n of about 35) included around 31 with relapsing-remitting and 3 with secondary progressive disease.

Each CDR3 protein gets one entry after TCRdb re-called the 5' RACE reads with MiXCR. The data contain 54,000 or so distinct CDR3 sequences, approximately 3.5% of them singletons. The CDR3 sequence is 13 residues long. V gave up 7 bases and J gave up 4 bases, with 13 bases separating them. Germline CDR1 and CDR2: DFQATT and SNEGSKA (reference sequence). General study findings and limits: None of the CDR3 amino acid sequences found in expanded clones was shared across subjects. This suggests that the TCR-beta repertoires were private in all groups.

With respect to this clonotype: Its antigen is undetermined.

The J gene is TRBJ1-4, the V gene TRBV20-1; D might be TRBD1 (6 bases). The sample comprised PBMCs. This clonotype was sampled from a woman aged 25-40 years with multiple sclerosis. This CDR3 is CSVRGGSNEKLFF. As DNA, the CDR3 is TGCAGTGTCAGGGGAGGGAGTAATGAAAAACTGTTTTTT.